The 10 T cell receptor beta chains below all came from one sample that was sequenced in a study of blood T cell repertoires in COVID-19. Sequencing used immunoSEQ multiplex PCR; TCRdb keeps in-frame clones, though not all of them. The sample records about 98,000 clones, about 81% being singletons. Sequencing was performed on peripheral blood. The receptors derive from a man aged 55 to 70 with acute or convalescent COVID-19.

The chain employs TRBV28 and TRBJ2-3, with 9 bases aligning to TRBD2. V gave up 5 bases and J gave up 4 bases; unmatched junction bases: 13. The CDR3 is 17 amino acids. The germline V gene has CDR1 MDHEN and CDR2 SYDVKM. The CDR3 nucleotides are TGTGCCAGCAGTGACTCTGCAGCGGGGGGTTCTCCAGATACGCAGTATTTT. It translates to CASSDSAAGGSPDTQYF. The entire variable domain, with the rest obtained from reference TRBV28 and TRBJ2-3, is as follows: DVKVTQSSRYLVKRTGEKVFLECVQDMDHENMFWYRQDPGLGLRLIYFSYDVKMKEKGDIPEGYSVSREKKERFSLILESASTNQTSMYLCASSDSAAGGSPDTQYFGPGTRLTVL.

The genes are TRBV6-5 and TRBJ2-1; a weak D match, TRBD1 (6 bases). The germline V and J ends were trimmed by 6 bases and 6 bases, with 12 bases remaining between them. CDR3 length equals 13 residues. CDR1 and CDR2 from the germline V gene are MNHEY and SVGAGI. CDR3 nucleotide sequence: TGTGCCAGCAGATTGGGACACTTCAATGAGCAGTTCTTC. Its protein product is CASRLGHFNEQFF.

The CDR3 coding sequence is TGCGCCAGCAGCGAACGGACAGACCTAGGGGAGACCCAGTACTTC. It encodes CASSERTDLGETQYF. The J gene is TRBJ2-5, the V gene TRBV5-1, with TRBD1 as a possible D gene (6 bases). This CDR3 has 15 residues. V lost 4 bases to trimming and J lost 5 bases, with 18 bases between them. Looked up from germline, CDR1 is SGHRS and CDR2 is YFSETQ.

This rearrangement joins TRBV5-1 to TRBJ1-1, with TRBD1 matching 7 bases. The V and J ends lost 1 base and 4 bases, in that order; junction bases with no gene match: 4. Germline CDR1 SGHRS, CDR2 YFSETQ. This CDR3 spans 14 amino acids. CDR3 nucleotides: TGCGCCAGCAGCTTGAGTGCAGGGGGCACTGAAGCTTTCTTT. Residues: CASSLSAGGTEAFF.

V and J are TRBV7-2 and TRBJ2-1; a weak D match, TRBD2 (5 bases). This CDR3 comprises 17 residues. CDR1 is SGHTA and CDR2 is FQGNSA in the germline V gene. V was cut by 4 bases and J by 2 bases, with 18 bases left in between. The DNA for the CDR3 is TGTGCCAGCAGCTCTATAACTGGGAGTAGCACCTACAATGAGCAGTTCTTC. The encoded protein is CASSSITGSSTYNEQFF. Full variable domain (remainder filled in from reference TRBV7-2 and TRBJ2-1): GAGVSQSPSNKVTEKGKDVELRCDPISGHTALYWYRQSLGQGLEFLIYFQGNSAPDKSGLPSDRFSAERTGGSVSTLTIQRTQQEDSAVYLCASSSITGSSTYNEQFFGPGTRLTVL.

This clone was counted once. The chain has TRBV5-1 and TRBJ1-1; D is perhaps TRBD1 (5 bases). In germline, CDR1 is SGHRS, CDR2 YFSETQ. The ends were cut back, 4 bases at V and 2 bases at J, with 12 bases in the middle. The CDR3 is 14 amino acids. The CDR3 sequence: CASSPGGGNTEAFF. CDR3 coding DNA: TGCGCCAGCAGCCCCGGCGGGGGTAACACTGAAGCTTTCTTT.

The chain uses TRBV6-2 or TRBV6-3 and TRBJ1-2; 7 bases align to TRBD1. Trimming cost V 5 bases and J 4 bases; bases outside gene matches: 13. Germline assignment: CDR1 MNHEY and CDR2 SVGEGT. The CDR3 length is 16 residues. The CDR3 DNA reads as TGTGCCAGCAGTCTTACGGGGACAGAAAGATCCTATGGCTACACCTTC. It yields the protein CASSLTGTERSYGYTF.

This clone was counted a single time. The junction shows a germline mismatch at one end, possibly a read error. The V call is TRBV27, the J call TRBJ1-6; D not certain. Germline assignment: CDR1 MNHEY and CDR2 SMNVEV (reference sequence). The CDR3 sequence is 14 residues long. The CDR3 nucleotides read TGTGCCAGCAGTTTCTCCTCCTTTAATTCACCCCTCCACTTT. It specifies CASSFSSFNSPLHF.

This clone occurred a few times. V gene TRBV7-9 combines with J gene TRBJ2-1; 7 bases align to TRBD2. The CDR3 has 18 residues. Germline-derived CDR1 and CDR2 are SEHNR and FQNEAQ (reference sequence). The V and J ends lost 7 bases and 3 bases, in that order; junction bases with no gene match: 18. The CDR3 loop is CASKGHGSAGEGYNEQFF. In nucleotides, the CDR3 is TGTGCCAGCAAGGGCCACGGGTCTGCGGGAGAAGGCTACAATGAGCAGTTCTTC.

The chain uses TRBV29-1 and TRBJ2-1, with D possibly being TRBD2 (6 bases). The length of the CDR3 is 14 residues. Germline V gene lookup returns CDR1 SQVTM and CDR2 ANQGSEA. The V gene lost 4 bases and the J gene lost 3 bases, with 13 bases spanning the gap. The DNA for the CDR3 is TGCAGCGTTGCCCGGGACTCCCTCTACAATGAGCAGTTCTTC. Protein product: CSVARDSLYNEQFF.